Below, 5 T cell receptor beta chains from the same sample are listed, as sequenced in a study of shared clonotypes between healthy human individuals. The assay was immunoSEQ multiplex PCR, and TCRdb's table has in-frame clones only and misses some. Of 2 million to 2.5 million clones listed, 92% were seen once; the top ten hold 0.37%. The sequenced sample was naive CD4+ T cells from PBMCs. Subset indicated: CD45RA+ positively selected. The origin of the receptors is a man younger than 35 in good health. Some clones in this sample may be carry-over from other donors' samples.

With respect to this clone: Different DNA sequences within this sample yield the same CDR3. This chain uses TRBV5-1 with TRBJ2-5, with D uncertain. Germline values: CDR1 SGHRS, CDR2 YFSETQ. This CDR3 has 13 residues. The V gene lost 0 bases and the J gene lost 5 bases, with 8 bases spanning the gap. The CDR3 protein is CASSLAPEETQYF. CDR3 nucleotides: TGCGCCAGCAGCTTGGCGCCCGAGGAGACCCAGTACTTC.

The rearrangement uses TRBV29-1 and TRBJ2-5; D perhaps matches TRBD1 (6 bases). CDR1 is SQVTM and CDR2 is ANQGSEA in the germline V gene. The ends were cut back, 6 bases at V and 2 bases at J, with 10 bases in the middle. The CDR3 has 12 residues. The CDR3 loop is CSVTTGQETQYF. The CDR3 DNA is TGCAGCGTAACAACAGGGCAAGAGACCCAGTACTTC.

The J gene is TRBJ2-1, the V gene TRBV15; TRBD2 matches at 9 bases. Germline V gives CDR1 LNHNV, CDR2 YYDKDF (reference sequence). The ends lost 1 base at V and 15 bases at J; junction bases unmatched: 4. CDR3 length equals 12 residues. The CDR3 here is CATSRVREGRFF. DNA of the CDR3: TGTGCCACCAGCAGAGTGCGGGAGGGTCGGTTCTTC. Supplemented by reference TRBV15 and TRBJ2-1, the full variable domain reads DAMVIQNPRYQVTQFGKPVTLSCSQTLNHNVMYWYQQKSSQAPKLLFHYYDKDFNNEADTPDNFQSRRPNTSFCFLDIRSPGLGDTAMYLCATSRVREGRFFGPGTRLTVL.

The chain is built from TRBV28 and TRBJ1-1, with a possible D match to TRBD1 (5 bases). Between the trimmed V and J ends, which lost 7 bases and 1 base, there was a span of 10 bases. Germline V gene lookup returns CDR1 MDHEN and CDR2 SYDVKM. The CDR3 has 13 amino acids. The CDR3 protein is CASNGGWNTEAFF. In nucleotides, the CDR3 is TGTGCCAGCAACGGGGGATGGAACACTGAAGCTTTCTTT.

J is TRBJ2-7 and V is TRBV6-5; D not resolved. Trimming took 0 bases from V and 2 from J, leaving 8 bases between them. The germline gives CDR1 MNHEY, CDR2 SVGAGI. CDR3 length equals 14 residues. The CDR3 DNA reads TGTGCCAGCAGTTACTCGTACGTGCCCTACGAGCAGTACTTC. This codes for CASSYSYVPYEQYF.